These 8 T cell receptor beta chains were sequenced from one sample in a study of OX40 agonist ivuxolimab in advanced cancers. Measured with immunoSEQ multiplex PCR; TCRdb has only the in-frame clones, and not every one. The sample holds roughly 63,000 clones, roughly nine tenths seen once. This sample comprised CD4+ or CD8+ T cells sorted from blood, obtained in a trial of the OX40 agonist ivuxolimab. These receptors were obtained from an adult with an advanced solid tumor such as melanoma, head and neck, liver or kidney cancer.

The CDR3: CASSTGGSRGETQYF. The CDR3 nucleotides are TGTGCCAGCTCAACAGGTGGCTCCAGGGGTGAGACCCAGTACTTC. This sequence joins TRBV18 and TRBJ2-5; perhaps TRBD1 as D (6 bases). Germline assignment: CDR1 KGHSH and CDR2 LQKENI. V shed 5 bases and J shed 5 bases, with 18 bases lying between them. This CDR3 spans 15 amino acids.

The rearrangement joins TRBV28 to TRBJ2-2; 9 bases are shared with TRBD2. CDR3 length: 15 amino acids. The ends lost 6 bases at V and 10 bases at J; junction bases unmatched: 12. Germline V gene sequence: CDR1 MDHEN, CDR2 SYDVKM. CDR3: CASRAGGAALPELFF. In DNA, the CDR3 is TGTGCCAGCAGGGCGGGGGGGGCCGCGCTCCCGGAGCTGTTTTTT.

J is TRBJ2-1 and V is TRBV2; D could derive from TRBD1 or TRBD2 (5 bases each). The germline CDR1 and CDR2 sequences are SNHLY and FYNNEI. Trimming removed 6 bases from V and 4 bases from J, with 10 bases in between. The CDR3 spans 13 residues. The CDR3 DNA is TGTGCCAGCAGAGACGGGGCTTACAATGAGCAGTTCTTC. Residues: CASRDGAYNEQFF.

This clone is deemed medium-sized. The V and J genes are TRBV18 and TRBJ2-7; 7 nucleotides agree with TRBD1. V shed 5 bases and J 0 bases; nucleotides not matched to a gene: 13. This CDR3 is 17 amino acids long. Germline V gene lookup returns CDR1 KGHSH and CDR2 LQKENI. The CDR3 loop is CASSAFIQGSSSYEQYF. DNA for the CDR3: TGTGCCAGCTCAGCATTTATACAGGGGTCCTCCTCCTACGAGCAGTACTTC.

The J gene is TRBJ1-5, the V gene TRBV15; no clear D gene. Looked up from germline, CDR1 is LNHNV and CDR2 is YYDKDF (reference sequence). This CDR3 region has 14 residues. Between the trimmed V and J ends, which lost 1 base and 5 bases, there was a span of 9 bases. In DNA, the CDR3 is TGTGCCACCAGCAGAGTCTATGCGGATCAGCCCCAGCATTTT. It yields the protein CATSRVYADQPQHF.

The chain couples TRBV10-2 to TRBJ2-5; possibly TRBD1 for D (5 bases). The DNA end favors TRBJ2-7, so the J call may be wrong. Germline CDR1 WSHSY, CDR2 SAAADI. CDR3 length: 15 residues. The CDR3 loop reads CASSDIGQGTYEQYF. CDR3 coding DNA: TGCGCCAGCAGTGATATTGGGCAGGGAACCTACGAGCAGTACTTC.

This chain connects TRBV15 to TRBJ2-5; the D is unclear. V lost 0 bases to trimming and J lost 4 bases, with 6 bases between them. Germline V gives CDR1 LNHNV, CDR2 YYDKDF (reference sequence). CDR3 length equals 13 residues. The CDR3 DNA reads as TGTGCCACCAGCAGAGATGTGGGAGAGACCCAGTACTTC. Protein: CATSRDVGETQYF.

J is TRBJ1-2 and V is TRBV7-9; weak D call: TRBD1 (5 bases). This CDR3 is built from 13 residues. CDR1 is SEHNR and CDR2 is FQNEAQ in the germline V gene (reference sequence). V shed 8 bases and J shed 7 bases, with 17 bases lying between them. In DNA form, the CDR3 reads TGTGCCAGCGGAATAGCCGGGGGATTTGGCTACACCTTC. Translated, it gives CASGIAGGFGYTF.